A selection of T cell receptor beta chains follows, all from one sample in a study of CD8+ T cells in alopecia areata. Generated by immunoSEQ multiplex PCR, the TCRdb table keeps only in-frame clones and is missing some. The sample holds approximately 200,000 clones, 45% to 65% seen once. The source material was CD4+ T cells sorted from blood, sampled at week 4, from a patient treated with tofacitinib. These receptors came from a human donor with alopecia areata. Each CDR3 is given with its conserved first and last residue. The D gene is left open where the match is weak. Clone size is stated in some rows and not others, as once, few, many or a class when expanded.

TRBV25-1	TRBJ2-3	.	few	TGTGCCAGCAGTGAATCTGTGGGGGGGCGGACAGATACGCAGTATTTT	CASSESVGGRTDTQYF
TRBV30	TRBJ1-2	.	.	TGTGCCCATAGCAAGAACTATGGCTACACCTTC	CAHSKNYGYTF
TRBV7-9	TRBJ2-3	.	.	TGTGCCAGCAGCTTAGCGGCAGATACGCAGTATTTT	CASSLAADTQYF
TRBV6-6	TRBJ2-7	.	few	TGTGCCCGTCAAAGCGAAAGGAAAACCTACGAGCAGTACTTC	CARQSERKTYEQYF
TRBV7-2	TRBJ2-5	.	.	TGTGCCAGCAGCCTCAGGCGAGAGACCCAGTACTTC	CASSLRRETQYF
TRBV5-4	TRBJ2-7	TRBD1	.	TGTGCCAGCAGCTTCCCGGGACAGAGCTCCTACGAGCAGTACTTC	CASSFPGQSSYEQYF
TRBV5-1	TRBJ2-7	TRBD1	.	TGCGCCAGCAGCACCCGGGACAGGGCCCACGAGCAGTACTTC	CASSTRDRAHEQYF
TRBV7-2	TRBJ1-2	TRBD1	.	TGTGCCAGCAGCCTAAACCCGGGACAGGGAGGTGGCTACACCTTC	CASSLNPGQGGGYTF
TRBV18	TRBJ2-5	.	.	TGTGCCAGCTCACCGAAGGACCAGAGGGCCCAGTACTTC	CASSPKDQRAQYF
TRBV9	TRBJ1-5	.	.	TGTGCCAGCAGCCCCTCAGACAATCAGCCCCAGCATTTT	CASSPSDNQPQHF
TRBV30	TRBJ1-1	.	.	TGTGGAGGAGCGAACACTGAAGCTTTCTTT	CGGANTEAFF
TRBV5-4	TRBJ2-7	.	.	TGTGCCAGCAGCTTCGAGGGACAATCGTCCTACGAGCAGTACTTC	CASSFEGQSSYEQYF
TRBV9	TRBJ1-1	.	few	TGTGCCAGCAGCGAAAGAGTGACCACTGAAGCTTTCTTT	CASSERVTTEAFF
TRBV30	TRBJ1-2	TRBD1	.	TGTGCCTGGAGTCGAACCTTCCGGGACAGGGAGACCTATGGCTACACCTTC	CAWSRTFRDRETYGYTF
TRBV6-1	TRBJ2-7	.	.	TGTGCCAGCAGTGACCCAGGAAAGCAGGGATTC	CASSDPGKQGF
TRBV7-2	TRBJ2-7	.	.	TGTGCCAGCAGCCCCGGTTTCGGGGACAATAGCTACGAGCAGTACTTC	CASSPGFGDNSYEQYF
TRBV15	TRBJ1-4	.	.	TGTGCCACCAGCAATCGGGGGAGATCAACTAATGAAAAACTGTTTTTT	CATSNRGRSTNEKLFF
TRBV29-1	TRBJ2-5	TRBD2	few	TGCAGCGCAGGCTTGGCGGGGGGACAAGAGACCCAGTACTTC	CSAGLAGGQETQYF
TRBV5-1	TRBJ2-3	.	.	TGCGCCAGCAGCTTGTGGGGGGCAGGAGATACGCAGTATTTT	CASSLWGAGDTQYF
TRBV30	TRBJ2-4	TRBD1	.	TGTGCCTGGAGTGCGGGACAGGGAAACATTCAGTACTTC	CAWSAGQGNIQYF
TRBV2	TRBJ2-7	TRBD1	.	TGTGCCAGCAGGGGACAGGGGTCTTCCTACGAGCAGTACTTC	CASRGQGSSYEQYF
TRBV2	TRBJ1-5	TRBD1	once	TGTGCCAGCAGGGGGGACAGGCAGGGCAATCAGCCCCAGCATTTT	CASRGDRQGNQPQHF
TRBV29-1	TRBJ2-7	.	.	TGCAGCGTTCGCAATCTTGTGAGTAGCGGCGAGCAGTACTTC	CSVRNLVSSGEQYF
TRBV5-5	TRBJ1-1	.	few	TGTGCCAGCAGCCCCCCACGGGAAAACACTGAAGCTTTCTTT	CASSPPRENTEAFF
TRBV7-2	TRBJ2-4	.	.	TGTGCCAGCAGCTTAGAACGGCCACCCCTAAACATTCAGTACTTC	CASSLERPPLNIQYF
TRBV5-1	TRBJ2-5	TRBD1	few	TGCGCCAGCAGCTTGGAGGGACAGGGTGCGAAGACCCAGTACTTC	CASSLEGQGAKTQYF
TRBV19	TRBJ1-1	TRBD1	.	TGTGCCAGTAGTATTCTCGGACAGGGGGCATCTGAAGCTTTCTTT	CASSILGQGASEAFF
TRBV9	TRBJ1-2	.	.	TGTGCCAGCAGCGTAGATGGTGGCTACACCTTC	CASSVDGGYTF
TRBV29-1	TRBJ2-7	.	few	TGCAGCGTTGGCGTCAGGCACTCCTACGAGCAGTACTTC	CSVGVRHSYEQYF
TRBV2	TRBJ2-7	TRBD2	.	TGTGCCAGCAGTGATCCCAGCGGGGGTTACGAGCAGTACTTC	CASSDPSGGYEQYF
TRBV7-9	TRBJ1-2	.	few	TGTGCCAGCAGCCCCCAGGGGTATGGCTACACCTTC	CASSPQGYGYTF
TRBV7-2	TRBJ2-5	TRBD2	few	TGTGCCAGCAGCCCGCGACTAGCGGGGGGGCAAGAGACCCAGTACTTC	CASSPRLAGGQETQYF
TRBV7-2	TRBJ2-7	.	.	TGTGCCACCAGCAACAGGCGACAAACCTACGAGCAGTACTTC	CATSNRRQTYEQYF
TRBV6-5	TRBJ2-7	.	.	TGTGCCAGCAGTTACTCTCTTGGGGAACTAGCCCACGAGCAGTACTTC	CASSYSLGELAHEQYF
TRBV4-2	TRBJ2-3	.	.	TGTGCCAGCAGCTCTAAAAGGGGGACGGGGGACACAGATACGCAGTATTTT	CASSSKRGTGDTDTQYF
TRBV4-2	TRBJ2-5	.	.	TGTGCCAGCAGCCAAGTACCCGGGGAGCAAGAGACCCAGTACTTC	CASSQVPGEQETQYF
TRBV30	TRBJ1-1	.	few	TGTGCCTGGGTCGGACAGAACACTGAAGCTTTCTTT	CAWVGQNTEAFF